The 22 T cell receptor beta chains listed next were all sequenced from one sample in a study of shared clonotypes between healthy human individuals. The table came from immunoSEQ multiplex PCR; TCRdb's copy has only in-frame clones and leaves some out. The sample lists about 680,000 clones, 92% occurring once. As defined, naive CD8 cells were CD45RO-negative and positively selected for CCR7, with terminally differentiated effector memory CD45RA+ cells excluded. The specimen sequenced was naive CD8+ T cells sorted from blood. The receptors were gathered from a man aged 25-45 years in good health.

The chain uses TRBV28 and TRBJ1-2, with unresolved D. The CDR3 spans 15 residues. Trimming removed 5 bases from V and 3 bases from J, with 16 bases in between. Germline V gene sequence: CDR1 MDHEN, CDR2 SYDVKM. This chain's CDR3 is CASSQDRWGDYGYTF. CDR3 nucleotides: TGTGCCAGCAGTCAGGATCGATGGGGTGACTATGGCTACACCTTC.

This chain links TRBV9 with TRBJ1-2; no firm D call. Trimming took off 4 bases at V and 8 bases at J, with 15 bases between the two ends. From germline, CDR1 is SGDLS and CDR2 YYNGEE. The CDR3 sequence is 13 residues long. In nucleotides, the CDR3 is TGTGCCAGCAGCCAGAGCCTTGGAAAGGGCTACACCTTC. Translation: CASSQSLGKGYTF.

The chain employs TRBV4-1 and TRBJ2-7; 7 bases match TRBD2. Germline trimming cut 0 bases from V and 0 bases from J; bases unmatched to any gene: 5. The CDR3 contains 16 residues. Germline loops: CDR1 MGHRA, CDR2 YSYEKL. CDR3 sequence: CASSQESGTNSYEQYF. Here the CDR3 DNA reads TGCGCCAGCAGCCAAGAATCCGGGACTAACTCCTACGAGCAGTACTTC.

CDR3 bases: TGTGCCAGCAGTTACTCTTCGGGACGCACCTCCTACGAGCAGTACTTC. Translation gives CASSYSSGRTSYEQYF. The chain employs TRBV6-5 and TRBJ2-7; D possibly matches TRBD1 or TRBD2 (5 bases each). This CDR3 region has 16 residues. V shed 0 bases and J shed 0 bases, with 12 bases lying between them. Germline CDR1 is MNHEY and CDR2 is SVGAGI.

The chain employs TRBV29-1 and TRBJ2-2; D is undetermined. Germline V gives CDR1 SQVTM, CDR2 ANQGSEA. The CDR3 spans 15 residues. V lost 5 bases to trimming and J lost 6 bases, with 19 bases between them. In DNA, the CDR3 is TGCAGCGTTATGTCGCAGGATCCGTTCCCCGGGGAGCTGTTTTTT. This gives the protein CSVMSQDPFPGELFF.

This clone was recorded only once. The V and J genes are TRBV29-1 and TRBJ2-3; no definite D call. Germline V gene sequence: CDR1 SQVTM, CDR2 ANQGSEA. There are 13 residues in the CDR3. Trimming cost V 7 bases and J 0 bases, with 11 bases left between them. The CDR3 DNA reads TGCAGCGGGTCTTTATCTAGCACAGATACGCAGTATTTT. Translated: CSGSLSSTDTQYF.

The rearrangement links TRBV30 to TRBJ2-7, with D unclear. This CDR3 spans 14 amino acids. With 4 bases removed from V and 2 bases from J, the gap between germline ends came to 15 bases. In germline, CDR1 is GTSNPN, CDR2 SVGIG (reference sequence). CDR3 sequence (DNA): TGTGCCTGGACTCGGGCAGGTACTACCTACGAGCAGTACTTC. Its translation is CAWTRAGTTYEQYF.

The J gene is TRBJ2-1, the V gene TRBV7-9, with D perhaps matching TRBD1 or TRBD2 (5 bases each). CDR3 length equals 14 residues. The germline gives CDR1 SEHNR, CDR2 FQNEAQ (reference sequence). The CDR3, as DNA: TGTATTTATTCTGGGGACCACGGTGGGGTCGAGCAGTTCTTC. Translated: CIYSGDHGGVEQFF.

The chain joins TRBV27 to TRBJ2-2, with 16 bases identical to TRBD2. Germline V gives CDR1 MNHEY, CDR2 SMNVEV (reference sequence). The CDR3 is made up of 20 amino acids. V gave up 3 bases and J gave up 5 bases; unmatched junction bases: 12. In DNA form, the CDR3 reads TGTGCCAGCAGTTTCGAACCGGGACTAGCGGGAGGGCGTGAAACCGGGGAGCTGTTTTTT. As protein: CASSFEPGLAGGRETGELFF.

This clone has only one observation. The chain has TRBV15 and TRBJ2-1; D gene unclear. The CDR3 covers 16 residues. Trimming removed 1 base at V and 4 bases at J, with 14 bases between. In germline, CDR1 is LNHNV, CDR2 YYDKDF (reference sequence). The CDR3 nucleotides are TGTGCCACCAGCAGAGTTCACCGGTCGGATTACAATGAGCAGTTCTTC. It codes for CATSRVHRSDYNEQFF.

The chain combines TRBV2 with TRBJ2-1; TRBD2 matches 13 bases. There are 13 residues in the CDR3. The junction had 2 bases not matched to a gene; V was cut back by 7 bases and J by 8 bases. Germline CDR1 and CDR2: SNHLY and FYNNEI. The CDR3 spells CASTGLAGDEQFF. The CDR3 DNA is TGTGCCAGCACCGGACTAGCGGGAGATGAGCAGTTCTTC.

The chain recombines TRBV28 with TRBJ1-1; D remains unclear. CDR1 and CDR2 from the germline V gene are MDHEN and SYDVKM. V was clipped by 5 bases and J by 2 bases, with 9 bases between them. The CDR3 extends over 13 amino acids. CDR3 amino acids: CASSPPSNTEAFF. The CDR3, as DNA: TGTGCCAGCAGTCCCCCCAGCAACACTGAAGCTTTCTTT.

The chain links TRBV10-3 to TRBJ1-5, with no clear D. Deletions cut 3 bases from V and 3 bases from J, with 9 bases between. The CDR3 length is 14 residues. Germline CDR1 ENHRY, CDR2 SYGVKD. CDR3 nucleotide sequence: TGTGCCATCAGTGACCAGGACCCCAATCAGCCCCAGCATTTT. This codes for CAISDQDPNQPQHF.

This chain links TRBV7-3 with TRBJ2-1, with TRBD2 matching 7 bases. The CDR3 spans 13 residues. Germline assignment: CDR1 SGHTA and CDR2 FQGTGA. Unmatched junction bases numbered 2, after V lost 2 bases and J lost 7 bases. The CDR3 sequence is CASSLQGGNEQFF. The CDR3 nucleotides read TGTGCCAGCAGCTTACAGGGAGGGAATGAGCAGTTCTTC.

J is TRBJ2-2 and V is TRBV27; the D is unclear. This CDR3 has 13 residues. Trimming removed 5 bases at V and 1 base at J, with 5 bases between. Germline V gene sequence: CDR1 MNHEY, CDR2 SMNVEV (reference sequence). The CDR3 region is CASSVLNTGELFF. The CDR3 DNA follows: TGTGCCAGCAGTGTTTTGAACACCGGGGAGCTGTTTTTT.

The chain carries TRBV29-1 and TRBJ2-7, with TRBD1 matching 7 bases. V gave up 7 bases and J gave up 1 base; unmatched junction bases: 4. Germline V gene data show CDR1 as SQVTM and CDR2 as ANQGSEA. The CDR3 runs 12 residues. Here the CDR3 reads CSAWDSSYEQYF. The CDR3 coding sequence is TGCAGCGCTTGGGACAGTTCCTACGAGCAGTACTTC.

This sequence joins TRBV7-2 and TRBJ2-7; D not certain. The CDR3 totals 14 residues. Trimming shortened V by 4 bases and J by 8 bases, and 18 bases separated the two germline ends. The germline gives CDR1 SGHTA, CDR2 FQGNSA. The CDR3 sequence is CASSSLTTGVQQYF. The CDR3 DNA reads as TGTGCCAGCAGCTCTCTAACGACTGGGGTGCAGCAGTACTTC.

The CDR3 sequence is CASSLKVHRELFF. The CDR3 DNA reads as TGTGCCAGCAGCTTAAAGGTGCACAGGGAGCTGTTTTTT. The genes are TRBV7-6 and TRBJ2-2; D gene uncertain. The germline CDR1 and CDR2 sequences are SGHVS and FNYEAQ. This CDR3 contains 13 residues. V was trimmed by 2 bases and J by 9 bases, leaving 10 bases between them.

J is TRBJ2-5 and V is TRBV18; perhaps TRBD1 as D (5 bases). Trimming shortened V by 2 bases and J by 8 bases, and 15 bases separated the two germline ends. The CDR3 is 14 residues long. Germline V gene lookup returns CDR1 KGHSH and CDR2 LQKENI. CDR3 amino acids: CASSPFEDTTTQYF. CDR3 sequence (DNA): TGTGCCAGCTCACCATTCGAGGACACCACTACCCAGTACTTC.

The CDR3 is CASSLQSGRAYEQYF. The CDR3 region has the DNA TGTGCCAGCAGCTTACAGAGCGGGAGGGCCTACGAGCAGTACTTC. This chain links TRBV11-1 with TRBJ2-7; 10 bases agree with TRBD2. CDR1 and CDR2 from the germline V gene are SGHAT and FQDESV (reference sequence). The J segment lost 2 bases and the V segment lost 2 bases, leaving 3 bases of the junction unmatched. This CDR3 has 15 amino acids.

This chain joins TRBV25-1 and TRBJ1-1; a weak D match, TRBD1 (6 bases). Germline CDR1 and CDR2: MGHDK and SYGVNS. V gave up 6 bases and J gave up 2 bases, with 10 bases separating them. The CDR3 is 13 residues long. The CDR3 nucleotides are TGTGCCAGCAGGTCAGGGGTCAACACTGAAGCTTTCTTT. Protein: CASRSGVNTEAFF.

This clone was found once. CDR3 amino acids: CASSENDYTNTEAFF. The CDR3 DNA sequence: TGTGCCAGCAGTGAAAATGACTACACGAACACTGAAGCTTTCTTT. This chain links TRBV6-1 with TRBJ1-1, with D unresolved. CDR3 length: 15 amino acids. Germline CDR1 reads MNHNS; CDR2 reads SASEGT. Trimming cost V 2 bases and J 1 base, with 11 bases left between them.